A selection of T cell receptor beta chains follows, all from one sample in a study of T cells in Graves' hyperthyroidism and ophthalmopathy. TCRdb recomputed calls from the multiplex PCR reads with MiXCR, one row per CDR3 protein. The sample yields 300,000 to 350,000 distinct CDR3 sequences, less than 20% seen once. Sequencing was done on a sample of blood. These TCRs come from a woman between 40 and 50 years old with Graves' ophthalmopathy. The CDR3 runs from the conserved cysteine through the conserved F or W. Each record gives: CDR3 DNA, CDR3 protein, J gene, V gene, D gene, clone size. The D gene is left open where the match is weak. Part of the rows lack a size; the others show once, few, many or a class for expanded clones.

CDR3 DNA: TGTGCCAGCAGTCGTGGCGGGGCGATCGAGACCCAGTACTTC; CDR3 protein: CASSRGGAIETQYF; J gene: TRBJ2-5; V gene: TRBV28; D gene: -; clone size: -
CDR3 DNA: TGTGCCAGCAGTGAGAACTCCTATAATTCACCCCTCCACTTT; CDR3 protein: CASSENSYNSPLHF; J gene: TRBJ1-6; V gene: TRBV2; D gene: -; clone size: -
CDR3 DNA: TGTGCCAGCAGTTTATCTAGCGGGACTCGCACCGGGGAGCTGTTTTTT; CDR3 protein: CASSLSSGTRTGELFF; J gene: TRBJ2-2; V gene: TRBV12-3/TRBV12-4; D gene: TRBD2; clone size: few
CDR3 DNA: TGTGCCAGCAGGGACAGCCTAGAGGGGGCTGAAGCTTTCTTT; CDR3 protein: CASRDSLEGAEAFF; J gene: TRBJ1-1; V gene: TRBV6-1; D gene: -; clone size: many
CDR3 DNA: TGTGCCAGCAGCTCTCGGGGTGTATCTGGGTACGAGCAGTACTTC; CDR3 protein: CASSSRGVSGYEQYF; J gene: TRBJ2-7; V gene: TRBV7-2; D gene: -; clone size: many
CDR3 DNA: TGCGCCAGCAGCCGCGGAGGGCTCAACGAGCAGTACTTC; CDR3 protein: CASSRGGLNEQYF; J gene: TRBJ2-7; V gene: TRBV5-1; D gene: -; clone size: many
CDR3 DNA: TGCAGCGTGGCGGGACTAGCGGACGAGCAGTACTTC; CDR3 protein: CSVAGLADEQYF; J gene: TRBJ2-7; V gene: TRBV29-1; D gene: TRBD2; clone size: many
CDR3 DNA: TGTGCTAGTGGTACGCTACAGGGTCCCCCTCAGCCCCAGCATTTT; CDR3 protein: CASGTLQGPPQPQHF; J gene: TRBJ1-5; V gene: TRBV12-5; D gene: -; clone size: many
CDR3 DNA: TGTGCCAGCAGCGCGGGATCCCTCCCCATTTACGAGCAGTACTTC; CDR3 protein: CASSAGSLPIYEQYF; J gene: TRBJ2-7; V gene: TRBV9; D gene: -; clone size: many
CDR3 DNA: TGTGCCAGCAGCCATCGGACAGGGTATGGCGAGCAGTACTTC; CDR3 protein: CASSHRTGYGEQYF; J gene: TRBJ2-7; V gene: TRBV3-1; D gene: TRBD1; clone size: many
CDR3 DNA: TGTGCCAGCAGGCACCGGGGGGTACTCAATCAGCCCCAGCATTTT; CDR3 protein: CASRHRGVLNQPQHF; J gene: TRBJ1-5; V gene: TRBV27; D gene: -; clone size: -
CDR3 DNA: TGTGCCAGCAGCGTTGGACAGGAAGCTGGAAACACCATATATTTT; CDR3 protein: CASSVGQEAGNTIYF; J gene: TRBJ1-3; V gene: TRBV9; D gene: TRBD1; clone size: many
CDR3 DNA: TGTGCCAGCAGCCAAGATCGGATAACTAGCGGGAGGATGACCGGGGAGCTGTTTTTT; CDR3 protein: CASSQDRITSGRMTGELFF; J gene: TRBJ2-2; V gene: TRBV3-1; D gene: TRBD2; clone size: few
CDR3 DNA: TGTGCCAGCACAGTTAACCCTCGGACAGGGAACTATGGCTACACCTTC; CDR3 protein: CASTVNPRTGNYGYTF; J gene: TRBJ1-2; V gene: TRBV6-1; D gene: TRBD1; clone size: many
CDR3 DNA: TGTGCCAGCAACCGAGGAGGGGTGGGCTACGAGCAGTACTTC; CDR3 protein: CASNRGGVGYEQYF; J gene: TRBJ2-7; V gene: TRBV28; D gene: -; clone size: many
CDR3 DNA: TGTGCCAGCAGGCTATGGGGGGCGAACTATGGCTACACCTTC; CDR3 protein: CASRLWGANYGYTF; J gene: TRBJ1-2; V gene: TRBV7-2; D gene: -; clone size: few
CDR3 DNA: TGTGCCAGCAGCTCCCTTTCCGGGGGAAGTAACCACGAGCAGTACTTC; CDR3 protein: CASSSLSGGSNHEQYF; J gene: TRBJ2-7; V gene: TRBV7-8; D gene: -; clone size: many